The rows below give T cell receptor beta chains drawn from one sample of a study of blood T cell repertoires in COVID-19. The assay was immunoSEQ multiplex PCR, and TCRdb's table has in-frame clones only and misses some. Among about 75,000 clones, approximately 90% were seen once, and the ten largest hold more than 5.5%. Sequencing used peripheral blood. These receptors all come from a woman between 50 and 59 years old with acute or convalescent COVID-19. Both conserved end residues are trimmed from each CDR3. The order of the fields is CDR3 protein, V gene, J gene.

CDR3aa: ASSLAGGGNYGYT; v_gene: TRBV7-6; j_gene: TRBJ1-2
CDR3aa: ASSASGQGSHEQY; v_gene: TRBV9; j_gene: TRBJ2-7
CDR3aa: ASSEDTHASGNTIY; v_gene: TRBV9; j_gene: TRBJ1-3
CDR3aa: ASSLAQGINTGELF; v_gene: TRBV7-7; j_gene: TRBJ2-2
CDR3aa: AWTSQGAKNIQY; v_gene: TRBV30; j_gene: TRBJ2-4
CDR3aa: ASSPAGGDEKLF; v_gene: TRBV2; j_gene: TRBJ1-4
CDR3aa: ASSLAAGQGHYGYT; v_gene: TRBV7-9; j_gene: TRBJ1-2
CDR3aa: ASSPTQGGNSPLH; v_gene: TRBV4-3; j_gene: TRBJ1-6
CDR3aa: ASSVGLAGGPDTQY; v_gene: TRBV9; j_gene: TRBJ2-3
CDR3aa: ASSPRGGGTNEQF; v_gene: TRBV7-9; j_gene: TRBJ2-1
CDR3aa: ASRAPSGDEQF; v_gene: TRBV5-1; j_gene: TRBJ2-1
CDR3aa: ASSQAGVNQPQH; v_gene: TRBV3-1/TRBV3-2; j_gene: TRBJ1-5
CDR3aa: ASSSDSFQPQH; v_gene: TRBV28; j_gene: TRBJ1-5
CDR3aa: ASSGASGQLNQPQH; v_gene: TRBV2; j_gene: TRBJ1-5
CDR3aa: ASSVGTSGRSDTQY; v_gene: TRBV7-3; j_gene: TRBJ2-3
CDR3aa: ASSLAGNNQPQH; v_gene: TRBV5-1; j_gene: TRBJ1-5
CDR3aa: ASSTTGETYEQY; v_gene: TRBV6-5; j_gene: TRBJ2-7
CDR3aa: ASSREDRPNYGYT; v_gene: TRBV4-3; j_gene: TRBJ1-2
CDR3aa: ASSPGAAPYEQY; v_gene: TRBV18; j_gene: TRBJ2-7
CDR3aa: ASSLEDRDSDTQY; v_gene: TRBV7-2; j_gene: TRBJ2-3